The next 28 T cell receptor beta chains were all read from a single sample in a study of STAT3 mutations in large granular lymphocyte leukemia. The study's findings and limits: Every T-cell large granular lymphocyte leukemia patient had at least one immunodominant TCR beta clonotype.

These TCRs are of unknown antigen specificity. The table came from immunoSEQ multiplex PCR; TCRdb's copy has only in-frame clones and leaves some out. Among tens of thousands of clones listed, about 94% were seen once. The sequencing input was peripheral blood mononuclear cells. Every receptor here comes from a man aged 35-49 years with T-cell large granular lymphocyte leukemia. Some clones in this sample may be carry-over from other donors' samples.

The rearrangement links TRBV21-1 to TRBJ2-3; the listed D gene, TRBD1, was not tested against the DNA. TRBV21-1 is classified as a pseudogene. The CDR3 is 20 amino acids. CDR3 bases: TGTGCCAGCAACATGCCGGGACAGGGGAGGAGTCCGGCTAGCACAGATACGCAGTATTTT. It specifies CASNMPGQGRSPASTDTQYF.

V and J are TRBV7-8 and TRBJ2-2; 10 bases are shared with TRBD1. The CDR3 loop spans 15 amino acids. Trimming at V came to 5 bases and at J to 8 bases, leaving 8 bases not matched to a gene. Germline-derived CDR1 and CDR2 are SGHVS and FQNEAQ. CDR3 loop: CASSAYGTGAGELFF. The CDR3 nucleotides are TGTGCCAGCAGCGCCTACGGGACAGGGGCAGGGGAGCTGTTTTTT.

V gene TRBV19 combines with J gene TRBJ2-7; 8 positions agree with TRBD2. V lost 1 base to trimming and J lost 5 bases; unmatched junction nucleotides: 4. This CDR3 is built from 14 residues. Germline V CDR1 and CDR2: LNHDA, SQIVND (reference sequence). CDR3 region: CASSIAGGLDEQYF. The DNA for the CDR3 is TGTGCCAGTAGTATAGCTGGGGGACTAGACGAGCAGTACTTC.

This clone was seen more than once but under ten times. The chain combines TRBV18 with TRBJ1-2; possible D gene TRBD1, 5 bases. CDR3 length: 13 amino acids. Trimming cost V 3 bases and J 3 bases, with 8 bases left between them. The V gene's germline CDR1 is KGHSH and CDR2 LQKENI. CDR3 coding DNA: TGTGCCAGCTCACCGGCGACAGACTATGGCTACACCTTC. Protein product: CASSPATDYGYTF.

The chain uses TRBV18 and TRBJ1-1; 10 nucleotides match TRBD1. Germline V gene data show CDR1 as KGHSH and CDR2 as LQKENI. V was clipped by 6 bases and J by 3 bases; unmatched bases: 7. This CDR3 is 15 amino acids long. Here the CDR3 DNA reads TGTGCCAGCTCGCGATCCGGGACAGGGGACACTGAAGCTTTCTTT. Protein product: CASSRSGTGDTEAFF.

The CDR3 loop reads CASSRGAIYEQYF. In DNA, the CDR3 is TGTGCCAGCAGTCGGGGGGCGATCTACGAGCAGTACTTC. This chain connects TRBV27 to TRBJ2-7; D perhaps matches TRBD2 (7 bases). Germline-derived CDR1 and CDR2 are MNHEY and SMNVEV (reference sequence). V was clipped by 5 bases and J by 3 bases, with 11 bases between them. The CDR3 length is 13 residues.

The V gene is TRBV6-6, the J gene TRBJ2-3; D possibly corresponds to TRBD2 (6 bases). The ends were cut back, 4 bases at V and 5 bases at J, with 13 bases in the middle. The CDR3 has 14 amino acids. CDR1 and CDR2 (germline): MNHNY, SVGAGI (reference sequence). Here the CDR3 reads CASSLGGAVDTQYF. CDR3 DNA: TGTGCCAGCAGTTTAGGAGGGGCCGTAGATACGCAGTATTTT.

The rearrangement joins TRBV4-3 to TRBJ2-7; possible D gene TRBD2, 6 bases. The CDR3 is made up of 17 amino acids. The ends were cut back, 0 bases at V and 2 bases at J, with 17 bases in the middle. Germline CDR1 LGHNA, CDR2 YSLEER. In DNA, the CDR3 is TGCGCCAGCAGCCAAGATTCTCAGGTGCGGGGCGCCTACGAGCAGTACTTC. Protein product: CASSQDSQVRGAYEQYF.

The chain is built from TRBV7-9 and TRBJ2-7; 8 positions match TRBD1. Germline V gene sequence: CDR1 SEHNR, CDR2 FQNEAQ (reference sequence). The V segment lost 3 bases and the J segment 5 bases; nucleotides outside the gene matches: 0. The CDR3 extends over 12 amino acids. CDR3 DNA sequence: TGTGCCAGCAGCTTGACAGGGGACGAGCAGTACTTC. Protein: CASSLTGDEQYF.

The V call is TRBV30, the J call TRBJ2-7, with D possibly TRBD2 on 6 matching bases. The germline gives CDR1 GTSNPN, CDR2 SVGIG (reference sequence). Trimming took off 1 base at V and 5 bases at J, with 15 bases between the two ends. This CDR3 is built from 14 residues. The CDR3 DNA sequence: TGTGCCTGGAGTGAGCGTGGAGGGAACGACGAGCAGTACTTC. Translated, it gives CAWSERGGNDEQYF.

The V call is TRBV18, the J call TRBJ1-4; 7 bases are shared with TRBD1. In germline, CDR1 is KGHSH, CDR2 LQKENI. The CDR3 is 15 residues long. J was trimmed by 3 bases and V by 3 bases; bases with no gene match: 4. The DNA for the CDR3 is TGTGCCAGCTCACCGCGGGACAGTCCTAATGAAAAACTGTTTTTT. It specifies CASSPRDSPNEKLFF.

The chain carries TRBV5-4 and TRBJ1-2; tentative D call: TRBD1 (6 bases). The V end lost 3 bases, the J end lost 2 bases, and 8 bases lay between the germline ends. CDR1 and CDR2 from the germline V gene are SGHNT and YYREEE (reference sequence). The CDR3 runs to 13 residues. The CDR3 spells CASSSTGNYGYTF. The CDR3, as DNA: TGTGCCAGCAGCTCTACAGGGAACTATGGCTACACCTTC.

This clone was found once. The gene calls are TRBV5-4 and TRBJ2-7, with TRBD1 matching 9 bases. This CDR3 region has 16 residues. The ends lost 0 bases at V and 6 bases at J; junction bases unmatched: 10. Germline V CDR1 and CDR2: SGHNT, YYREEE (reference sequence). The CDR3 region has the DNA TGTGCCAGCAGCTTGGAGGGGGCGGACAGGGGAATCGAGCAGTACTTC. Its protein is CASSLEGADRGIEQYF.

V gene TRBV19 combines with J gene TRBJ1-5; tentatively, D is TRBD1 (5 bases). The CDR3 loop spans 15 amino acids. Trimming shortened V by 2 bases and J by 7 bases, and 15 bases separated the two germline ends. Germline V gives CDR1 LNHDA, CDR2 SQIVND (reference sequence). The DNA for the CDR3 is TGTGCCAGTAGTATACGACCTTTTGGGGGGCAGCCCCAGCATTTT. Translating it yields CASSIRPFGGQPQHF.

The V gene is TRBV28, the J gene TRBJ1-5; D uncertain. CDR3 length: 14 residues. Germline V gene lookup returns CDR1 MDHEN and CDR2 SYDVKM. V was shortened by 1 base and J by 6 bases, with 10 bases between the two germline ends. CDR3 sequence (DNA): TGTGCCAGCAGTTTATTCGGGGTTGTTCAGCCCCAGCATTTT. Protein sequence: CASSLFGVVQPQHF.

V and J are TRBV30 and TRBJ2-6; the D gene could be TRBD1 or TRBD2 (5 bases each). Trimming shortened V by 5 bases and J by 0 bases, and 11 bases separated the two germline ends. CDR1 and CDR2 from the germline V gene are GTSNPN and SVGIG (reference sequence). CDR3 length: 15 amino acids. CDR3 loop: CAWGTAHSGANVLTF. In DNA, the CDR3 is TGTGCCTGGGGGACGGCACACTCTGGGGCCAACGTCCTGACTTTC. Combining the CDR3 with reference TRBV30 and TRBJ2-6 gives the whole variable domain SQTIHQWPATLVQPVGSPLSLECTVEGTSNPNLYWYRQAAGRGLQLLFYSVGIGQISSEVPQNLSASRPQDRQFILSSKKLLLSDSGFYLCAWGTAHSGANVLTFGAGSRLTVL.

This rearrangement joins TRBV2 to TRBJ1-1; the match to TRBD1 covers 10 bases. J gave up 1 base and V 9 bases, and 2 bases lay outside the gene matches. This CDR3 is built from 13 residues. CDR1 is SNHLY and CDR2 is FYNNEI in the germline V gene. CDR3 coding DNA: TGTGCCAGTCGGGACAGGGGGAACACTGAAGCTTTCTTT. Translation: CASRDRGNTEAFF.

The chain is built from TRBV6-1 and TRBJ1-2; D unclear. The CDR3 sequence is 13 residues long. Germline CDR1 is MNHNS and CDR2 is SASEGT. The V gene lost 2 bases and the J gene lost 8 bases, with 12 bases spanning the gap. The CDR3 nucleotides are TGTGCCAGCAGTGAAAGTCACGGGGTGGGCTACACCTTC. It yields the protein CASSESHGVGYTF.

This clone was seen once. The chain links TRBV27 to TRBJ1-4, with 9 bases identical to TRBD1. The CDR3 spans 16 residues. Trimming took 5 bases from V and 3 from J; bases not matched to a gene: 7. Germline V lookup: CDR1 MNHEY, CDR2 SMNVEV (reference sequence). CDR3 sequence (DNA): TGTGCCAGCAGTAGCACCGGGACAGGGCCTAATGAAAAACTGTTTTTT. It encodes CASSSTGTGPNEKLFF.

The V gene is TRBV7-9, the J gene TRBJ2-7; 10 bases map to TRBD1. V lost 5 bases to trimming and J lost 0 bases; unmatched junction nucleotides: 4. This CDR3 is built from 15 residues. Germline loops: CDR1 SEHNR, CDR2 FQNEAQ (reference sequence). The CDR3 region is CASSPWTGGSYEQYF. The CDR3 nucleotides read TGTGCCAGCAGCCCCTGGACAGGGGGCTCCTACGAGCAGTACTTC. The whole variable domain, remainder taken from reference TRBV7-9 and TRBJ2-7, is DTGVSQNPRHKITKRGQNVTFRCDPISEHNRLYWYRQTLGQGPEFLTYFQNEAQLEKSRLLSDRFSAERPKGSFSTLEIQRTEQGDSAMYLCASSPWTGGSYEQYFGPGTRLTVT.

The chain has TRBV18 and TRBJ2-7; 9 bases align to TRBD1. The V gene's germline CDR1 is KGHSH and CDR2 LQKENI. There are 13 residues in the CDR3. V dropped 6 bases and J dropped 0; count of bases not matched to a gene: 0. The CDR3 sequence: CASSGQGSYEQYF. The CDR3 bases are TGTGCCAGCTCGGGACAGGGCTCCTACGAGCAGTACTTC.

In nucleotides, the CDR3 is TGTGCCAGCAGCCCGGGACAGGGGCCTAGGAAGTACTTC. It is translated as CASSPGQGPRKYF. The J gene is TRBJ2-7, the V gene TRBV21-1; the listed D gene, TRBD1, was not tested against the DNA. TRBV21-1 is labeled a pseudogene. This CDR3 spans 13 amino acids.

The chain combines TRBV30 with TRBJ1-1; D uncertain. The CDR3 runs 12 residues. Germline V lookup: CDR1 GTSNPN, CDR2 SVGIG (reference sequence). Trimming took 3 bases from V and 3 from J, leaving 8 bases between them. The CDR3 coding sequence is TGTGCCTGGAGAGGGTTGGACACTGAAGCTTTCTTT. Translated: CAWRGLDTEAFF. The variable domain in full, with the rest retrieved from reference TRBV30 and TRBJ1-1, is SQTIHQWPATLVQPVGSPLSLECTVEGTSNPNLYWYRQAAGRGLQLLFYSVGIGQISSEVPQNLSASRPQDRQFILSSKKLLLSDSGFYLCAWRGLDTEAFFGQGTRLTVV.

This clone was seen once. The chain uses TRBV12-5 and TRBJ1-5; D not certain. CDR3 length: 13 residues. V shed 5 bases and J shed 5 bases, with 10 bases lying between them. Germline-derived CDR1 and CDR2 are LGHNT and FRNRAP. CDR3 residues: CASGLSIDQPQHF. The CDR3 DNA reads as TGTGCTAGTGGTCTCTCTATAGATCAGCCCCAGCATTTT.

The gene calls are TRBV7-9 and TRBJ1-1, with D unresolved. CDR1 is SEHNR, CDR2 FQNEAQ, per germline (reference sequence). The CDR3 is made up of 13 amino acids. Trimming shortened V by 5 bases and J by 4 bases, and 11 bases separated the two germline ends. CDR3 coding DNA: TGTGCCAGCAGCCTCAACCAGCCCACTGAAGCTTTCTTT. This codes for CASSLNQPTEAFF.

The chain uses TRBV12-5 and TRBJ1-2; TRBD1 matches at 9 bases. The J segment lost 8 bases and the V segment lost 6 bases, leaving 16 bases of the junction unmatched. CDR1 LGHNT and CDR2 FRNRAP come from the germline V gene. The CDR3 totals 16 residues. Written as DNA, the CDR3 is TGTGCTAGTGGCCCCACAGGGGGCGCAGGATCCCGAGGCTACACCTTC. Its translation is CASGPTGGAGSRGYTF.

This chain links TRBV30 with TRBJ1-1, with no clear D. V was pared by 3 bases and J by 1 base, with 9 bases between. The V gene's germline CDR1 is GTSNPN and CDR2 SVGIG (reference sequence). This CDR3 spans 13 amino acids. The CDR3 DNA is TGTGCCTGGAGACCGCTTGCGAACACTGAAGCTTTCTTT. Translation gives CAWRPLANTEAFF.

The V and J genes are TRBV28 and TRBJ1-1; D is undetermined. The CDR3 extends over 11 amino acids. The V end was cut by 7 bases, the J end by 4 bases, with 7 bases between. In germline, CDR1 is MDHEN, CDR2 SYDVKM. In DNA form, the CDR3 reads TGTGCCAGCACCTCCTCCACTGAAGCTTTCTTT. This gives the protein CASTSSTEAFF.